This is a list of T cell receptor beta chains from one sample in a study of spatial heterogeneity in lung cancer. TCRdb reprocessed the 5' RACE reads with MiXCR, giving one entry per CDR3 protein. This table holds about 17,000 distinct CDR3 sequences, around a fifth found once. The sample was PBMCs, taken at surgery. These receptors originate from a female donor with early-stage non-small cell lung cancer. The conserved cysteine and the conserved F or W are not part of the CDR3 here. Fields, in order: CDR3 protein, CDR3 length, V gene.

CDR3: ASSPMGANTGELF
length: 13
V: TRBV7-6

CDR3: ASSPEGYEQY
length: 10
V: TRBV18

CDR3: ASSFTGSYTEAF
length: 12
V: TRBV28

CDR3: ASSSLAGANTGELF
length: 14
V: TRBV7-2

CDR3: SAQKTGDEQY
length: 10
V: TRBV29-1

CDR3: ASSIAPGNSPLH
length: 12
V: TRBV19

CDR3: ASSEAASYNEQF
length: 12
V: TRBV6-1

CDR3: ASTLGGGITGELF
length: 13
V: TRBV27

CDR3: ASSLGRSEAF
length: 10
V: TRBV5-1

CDR3: ASSRHRGHLTEQY
length: 13
V: TRBV7-2

CDR3: ASSIRQETQY
length: 10
V: TRBV19

CDR3: SHRQLNTGELF
length: 11
V: TRBV20-1

CDR3: ASRDRVREAF
length: 10
V: TRBV9

CDR3: ASSQETVLNEQF
length: 12
V: TRBV4-1

CDR3: ASSQVAGNQPQH
length: 12
V: TRBV3-1

CDR3: ASSYSISDSPLH
length: 12
V: TRBV6-6

CDR3: ASSQGSTLTIEAF
length: 13
V: TRBV4-1

CDR3: ASTTDRGGNTIY
length: 12
V: TRBV7-9

CDR3: ASSVSASGDTQY
length: 12
V: TRBV2

CDR3: ASRDGTGGYQPQH
length: 13
V: TRBV2

CDR3: ASSVGGGDTQY
length: 11
V: TRBV9

CDR3: ASSPRAGLITGELF
length: 14
V: TRBV7-3

CDR3: ASSYGGTRAANEQF
length: 14
V: TRBV6-6

CDR3: SVGWGSEAF
length: 9
V: TRBV29-1

CDR3: ASSLGGRSNEKLF
length: 13
V: TRBV28

CDR3: AIKESPLPHYGYT
length: 13
V: TRBV10-3

CDR3: ASSLGRRTDTQY
length: 12
V: TRBV5-1

CDR3: ASSSGSSYNEQF
length: 12
V: TRBV6-6

CDR3: ASSLAQTTGDEQY
length: 13
V: TRBV7-9

CDR3: ATSSTRDIDEQF
length: 12
V: TRBV6-2/TRBV6-3

CDR3: ASSGRGWTEAF
length: 11
V: TRBV3-1

CDR3: ASSEFYSNQPQH
length: 12
V: TRBV7-2

CDR3: ASSWGQGGPLEQY
length: 13
V: TRBV7-9

CDR3: ASSPQGLAGVPKY
length: 13
V: TRBV7-8

CDR3: ASSFGDNRYEQY
length: 12
V: TRBV7-2

CDR3: ASSIRTSGSTDTQY
length: 14
V: TRBV4-3

CDR3: ASRRARQGLNTEAF
length: 14
V: TRBV28

CDR3: ASSIAGGYHEQY
length: 12
V: TRBV27

CDR3: ASSLETDTEAF
length: 11
V: TRBV11-2

CDR3: ASAQGGRNQPQH
length: 12
V: TRBV25-1

CDR3: ASSEQGQGYEQY
length: 12
V: TRBV2

CDR3: ASSYWARHTDTQY
length: 13
V: TRBV6-2/TRBV6-3

CDR3: ASRGGETQY
length: 9
V: TRBV6-1

CDR3: ASMSSAPREQY
length: 11
V: TRBV6-2/TRBV6-3

CDR3: ASSFGYSSYEQY
length: 12
V: TRBV7-2

CDR3: ASILGGTEAF
length: 10
V: TRBV12-3/TRBV12-4

CDR3: SAGGQGAGNEKLF
length: 13
V: TRBV20-1

CDR3: ATSDFRLADTGELF
length: 14
V: TRBV24-1

CDR3: ASSQGGGLEKLF
length: 12
V: TRBV4-2

CDR3: ASSSPRDRGRRDTEAF
length: 16
V: TRBV28

CDR3: ASSRSWSSLSDTQY
length: 14
V: TRBV4-3

CDR3: ASSQTYYEQY
length: 10
V: TRBV3-1

CDR3: ASSFPRTGTNTEAF
length: 14
V: TRBV28